A single sample gave rise to the 16 T cell receptor beta chains below, sequenced in a study of shared clonotypes between healthy human individuals. Produced via immunoSEQ multiplex PCR; TCRdb's table is partial and in-frame only. The top ten clones hold around 0.38% of a sample with roughly 2,300,000 clones, about 90% of them seen once. Input material: naive CD4+ T cells from PBMCs. Noted subset: CD45RA+ positively selected. These TCRs come from a man aged 18 to 29 in good health. Some clones in this sample may be carry-over from other donors' samples.

The V and J genes are TRBV7-2 and TRBJ1-3; the D gene is possibly TRBD1 (6 bases). The CDR3 covers 16 residues. V was cut by 3 bases and J by 2 bases, with 14 bases left in between. In germline, CDR1 is SGHTA, CDR2 FQGNSA. CDR3 sequence (DNA): TGTGCCAGCAGCTTGCAAGGACAGTTCCCTGGAAACACCATATATTTT. Translation gives CASSLQGQFPGNTIYF.

This clone was recorded once. As DNA, the CDR3 is TGTGCCAGTAGTAGCCGATCTGACCCGGGACGGCGTCAAGGTCAGCCCCAGCATTTT. This translates into CASSSRSDPGRRQGQPQHF. V gene TRBV19 combines with J gene TRBJ1-5; D perhaps matches TRBD1 (5 bases). Germline V gives CDR1 LNHDA, CDR2 SQIVND (reference sequence). This CDR3 contains 19 residues. V dropped 4 bases and J dropped 6 bases, with 28 bases sitting between them. The variable domain in full, completed from reference TRBV19 and TRBJ1-5, reads DGGITQSPKYLFRKEGQNVTLSCEQNLNHDAMYWYRQDPGQGLRLIYYSQIVNDFQKGDIAEGYSVSREKKESFPLTVTSAQKNPTAFYLCASSSRSDPGRRQGQPQHFGDGTRLSIL.

The chain carries TRBV6-5 and TRBJ2-6; possible D gene TRBD1, 5 bases. The CDR3 is 15 amino acids. CDR1 is MNHEY, CDR2 SVGAGI, per germline. V shed 6 bases and J shed 0 bases, with 9 bases lying between them. CDR3 sequence: CASRDINSGANVLTF. CDR3 DNA: TGTGCCAGCAGGGACATTAACTCTGGGGCCAACGTCCTGACTTTC.

The gene calls are TRBV4-2 and TRBJ2-3; 8 bases are shared with TRBD2. V gave up 1 base and J gave up 2 bases; unmatched junction bases: 11. This CDR3 comprises 18 residues. From germline, CDR1 is LGHNA and CDR2 YNFKEQ. The CDR3 DNA follows: TGTGCCAGCAGCCAAGCGGGATCGGGAGGGCGGGTCACAGATACGCAGTATTTT. It yields the protein CASSQAGSGGRVTDTQYF.

The genes are TRBV7-3 and TRBJ2-1, with 13 bases lining up with TRBD2. V lost 4 bases, J lost 9 bases, and 6 bases stayed unmatched. Germline-derived CDR1 and CDR2 are SGHTA and FQGTGA. This CDR3 is 15 amino acids long. CDR3 DNA: TGTGCCAGCAGCTCCGGGACTAGCGGGACCGGTGAGCAGTTCTTC. Protein: CASSSGTSGTGEQFF.

This clone has only one observation. This chain links TRBV6-6 with TRBJ2-7; tentative D call: TRBD2 (7 bases). Germline V gene data show CDR1 as MNHNY and CDR2 as SVGAGI (reference sequence). The CDR3 spans 14 residues. V shed 6 bases and J shed 6 bases, with 18 bases lying between them. CDR3 coding DNA: TGTGCCAGCAGCGACGGGGGGCTCGTCGTCGAGCAGTACTTC. Translation gives CASSDGGLVVEQYF.

The CDR3 here is CASSLNGPRGSSYEQYF. The CDR3 DNA sequence: TGTGCCAGCAGTTTAAACGGTCCGCGCGGGAGCTCCTACGAGCAGTACTTC. The chain has TRBV27 and TRBJ2-7; 7 nucleotides agree with TRBD2. This CDR3 is 17 amino acids long. Trimming at V came to 2 bases and at J to 0 bases, leaving 10 bases not matched to a gene. Germline-derived CDR1 and CDR2 are MNHEY and SMNVEV (reference sequence).

The V and J genes are TRBV5-6 and TRBJ2-3; D is uncertain. Germline V gives CDR1 SGHDT, CDR2 YYEEEE. V shed 0 bases and J shed 0 bases, with 14 bases lying between them. The CDR3 spans 17 residues. The CDR3 loop is CASSLVGRYYSTDTQYF. CDR3 sequence (DNA): TGTGCCAGCAGCTTGGTCGGGCGCTACTATAGCACAGATACGCAGTATTTT.

The chain joins TRBV7-3 to TRBJ2-2; the match to TRBD1 covers 7 bases. Germline V gene lookup returns CDR1 SGHTA and CDR2 FQGTGA. After removal of 1 base from V and 6 bases from J, the junction contained 5 bases not matched to a gene. This CDR3 contains 15 residues. For the CDR3, the DNA is TGTGCCAGCAGCTTAATGACAGGGAGTCCCGGGGAGCTGTTTTTT. It translates to CASSLMTGSPGELFF.

Comments on this clone: At the DNA level, this CDR3 is encoded by other sequences in the same sample as well. This chain connects TRBV7-3 to TRBJ1-1; D is possibly TRBD1 (6 bases). The CDR3 sequence is 14 residues long. Looked up from germline, CDR1 is SGHTA and CDR2 is FQGTGA. The germline V and J ends were trimmed by 2 bases and 0 bases, with 7 bases remaining between them. Written as DNA, the CDR3 is TGTGCCAGCAGCTTAGACAGGCTGAACACTGAAGCTTTCTTT. Translation gives CASSLDRLNTEAFF. Variable domain in full (rest from reference TRBV7-3 and TRBJ1-1): GAGVSQTPSNKVTEKGKYVELRCDPISGHTALYWYRQSLGQGPEFLIYFQGTGAADDSGLPNDRFFAVRPEGSVSTLKIQRTERGDSAVYLCASSLDRLNTEAFFGQGTRLTVV.

The chain is built from TRBV28 and TRBJ2-7, with D perhaps matching TRBD1 or TRBD2 (5 bases each). The CDR3 runs 15 residues. V was cut by 7 bases and J by 3 bases, with 19 bases left in between. CDR1 and CDR2 from the germline V gene are MDHEN and SYDVKM. For the CDR3, the DNA is TGTGCCAGCACTCCGATCGGGACGGGAAGCTACGAGCAGTACTTC. It yields the protein CASTPIGTGSYEQYF.

J is TRBJ1-2 and V is TRBV5-1; a possible D gene is TRBD1 (5 bases). The CDR3 spans 18 residues. V lost 0 bases to trimming and J lost 0 bases, with 18 bases between them. Germline CDR1 is SGHRS and CDR2 is YFSETQ. The chain's CDR3 is CASSLAAGMAAANYGYTF. Written as DNA, the CDR3 is TGCGCCAGCAGCTTGGCGGCAGGGATGGCTGCAGCTAACTATGGCTACACCTTC.

The gene calls are TRBV27 and TRBJ2-7, with a weak D call TRBD2 (5 bases). Germline V gene lookup returns CDR1 MNHEY and CDR2 SMNVEV (reference sequence). V gave up 6 bases and J gave up 0 bases, with 15 bases separating them. CDR3 length: 15 residues. CDR3 region: CASRDRGPSSYEQYF. The CDR3 nucleotides are TGTGCCAGCAGGGACCGGGGTCCGAGCTCCTACGAGCAGTACTTC.

The chain uses TRBV11-2 and TRBJ2-7; 7 nucleotides line up with TRBD2. V gave up 5 bases and J gave up 3 bases; unmatched junction bases: 10. Per the germline V gene, CDR1 is SGHAT and CDR2 is FQNNGV. The CDR3 has 15 residues. The DNA for the CDR3 is TGTGCCAGCAGCCGGGGAGGGGCGGAGAACTACGAGCAGTACTTC. It specifies CASSRGGAENYEQYF. The entire variable domain, with the rest obtained from reference TRBV11-2 and TRBJ2-7, is as follows: EAGVAQSPRYKIIEKRQSVAFWCNPISGHATLYWYQQILGQGPKLLIQFQNNGVVDDSQLPKDRFSAERLKGVDSTLKIQPAKLEDSAVYLCASSRGGAENYEQYFGPGTRLTVT.

The rearrangement links TRBV7-9 to TRBJ2-7; the match to TRBD2 covers 8 bases. The germline V gene has CDR1 SEHNR and CDR2 FQNEAQ (reference sequence). The V and J ends lost 5 bases and 4 bases, in that order; junction bases with no gene match: 16. The CDR3 totals 17 residues. CDR3 region: CASSPFLGREDRYEQYF. CDR3 coding DNA: TGTGCCAGCAGCCCCTTTTTAGGGCGGGAGGACCGATACGAGCAGTACTTC.

The CDR3 spells CSVVSGYEQYF. CDR3 nucleotide sequence: TGCAGCGTTGTATCGGGCTACGAGCAGTACTTC. This sequence joins TRBV29-1 and TRBJ2-7, with D unresolved. Germline V gene lookup returns CDR1 SQVTM and CDR2 ANQGSEA. The CDR3 loop spans 11 amino acids. Trimming took 4 bases from V and 3 from J, leaving 7 bases between them.